This paragraph reports one T cell receptor beta chain. The data were taken from a study of shared clonotypes between healthy human individuals. From germline, CDR1 is SGDLS and CDR2 YYNGEE. V was pared by 4 bases and J by 2 bases, with 10 bases of the junction left unmatched. The CDR3 covers 19 residues. Repertoires were generated with immunoSEQ multiplex PCR, while TCRdb's copy carries only in-frame clones and drops some. The sample includes 600,000 to 750,000 clones, less than 95% of them seen just once. The receptor's source is a man aged 18 to 29 in good health. Some clones in this sample may be carry-over from other donors' samples. Sequenced material: memory CD8+ T cells from PBMCs. Subset described: CD45RO+ cells pooled with CCR7-negative TemRA cells. The chain joins TRBV9 to TRBJ2-1; 15 bases align to TRBD2. Written as DNA, the CDR3 is TGTGCCAGCAGCTTGGGACTAGCGGGAGGCTCCACCACCTACAATGAGCAGTTCTTC. Residues: CASSLGLAGGSTTYNEQFF.